Presented here are 24 T cell receptor beta chains from one specimen sequenced in a study of brain T cells in children with intractable seizures. This table comes from immunoSEQ multiplex PCR, and its TCRdb copy is limited to in-frame clones, with some not included. The sample consists of about 64,000 clones, 90% to 97% of them appearing once. The sequences come from peripheral blood, collected at surgery. Every receptor here comes from a boy under three years old with focal cortical dysplasia and intractable seizures.

The chain has TRBV18 and TRBJ2-3; 7 nucleotides match TRBD2. Germline-derived CDR1 and CDR2 are KGHSH and LQKENI. This CDR3 comprises 15 residues. V was clipped by 3 bases and J by 1 base; unmatched bases: 4. The CDR3 protein is CASSPGGEGTDTQYF. In nucleotides, the CDR3 is TGTGCCAGCTCACCGGGAGGGGAAGGCACAGATACGCAGTATTTT.

The chain has TRBV19 and TRBJ1-1, with TRBD1 matching over 8 bases. Germline V gene lookup returns CDR1 LNHDA and CDR2 SQIVND (reference sequence). This CDR3 has 18 amino acids. Trimming at V came to 4 bases and at J to 3 bases, leaving 16 bases not matched to a gene. The CDR3 nucleotides are TGTGCCAGTAGTACGGGAGGACAGGGCCGGTTTCTTTACACTGAAGCTTTCTTT. Residues: CASSTGGQGRFLYTEAFF.

This clone was seen a handful of times. The genes are TRBV12-3 or TRBV12-4 and TRBJ1-5; D unresolved. V lost 3 bases to trimming and J lost 5 bases, with 8 bases between them. This CDR3 is built from 13 residues. The CDR3 loop reads CASSFSIHQPQHF. CDR3 sequence (DNA): TGTGCCAGCAGTTTCAGCATCCATCAGCCCCAGCATTTT.

The chain couples TRBV25-1 to TRBJ2-5; the D gene is possibly TRBD2 (7 bases). The CDR3 contains 14 residues. The V end was cut by 1 base, the J end by 3 bases, with 9 bases between. Germline CDR1 MGHDK, CDR2 SYGVNS. CDR3 in amino acids: CASSEWGGEETQYF. The DNA of the CDR3 is TGTGCCAGCAGTGAATGGGGGGGCGAAGAGACCCAGTACTTC.

The genes are TRBV7-2 and TRBJ2-6; D uncertain. The CDR3 has 17 residues. Germline V CDR1 and CDR2: SGHTA, FQGNSA. Between the trimmed V and J ends, which lost 6 bases and 2 bases, there was a span of 17 bases. The CDR3 nucleotides read TGTGCCAGCAGTCCGAAGCCGTTGTTAACTGGGGCCAACGTCCTGACTTTC. Translating gives CASSPKPLLTGANVLTF.

The chain is built from TRBV5-1 and TRBJ2-3; D remains ambiguous. The germline V gene has CDR1 SGHRS and CDR2 YFSETQ. The CDR3 length is 15 residues. Between the trimmed V and J ends, which lost 0 bases and 3 bases, there was a span of 11 bases. CDR3 residues: CASSLVVTKTDTQYF. CDR3 coding DNA: TGCGCCAGCAGCTTGGTGGTGACAAAGACAGATACGCAGTATTTT.

The J gene is TRBJ2-7, the V gene TRBV18, with 7 nucleotides matching TRBD2. V shed 0 bases and J 3 bases; nucleotides not matched to a gene: 5. This CDR3 spans 15 amino acids. CDR1 and CDR2 (germline): KGHSH, LQKENI. CDR3 amino acids: CASSPPSSGGYEQYF. The CDR3, as DNA: TGTGCCAGCTCACCACCATCCTCGGGGGGCTACGAGCAGTACTTC. The entire variable domain, with the rest obtained from reference TRBV18 and TRBJ2-7, is as follows: NAGVMQNPRHLVRRRGQEARLRCSPMKGHSHVYWYRQLPEEGLKFMVYLQKENIIDESGMPKERFSAEFPKEGPSILRIQQVVRGDSAAYFCASSPPSSGGYEQYFGPGTRLTVT.

This clone occurred once. One end of the junction does not line up with germline, which may come from a read error. The sample holds other DNA sequences that translate to the same CDR3. The rearrangement joins TRBV2 to TRBJ1-2, with unresolved D. Germline CDR1 and CDR2: SNHLY and FYNNEI. The CDR3 runs to 15 residues. CDR3 sequence: CASSERSGSYYGYTF. The DNA of the CDR3 is TGTGCCAGCAGTGAAAGGAGCGGCAGCTACTATGGCTACACTTTC.

This clone occurred a few times. The rearrangement joins TRBV6-2 or TRBV6-3 to TRBJ1-1; TRBD1 matches 10 bases. The CDR3 is made up of 14 amino acids. Trimming took 5 bases from V and 6 from J; bases not matched to a gene: 6. From germline, CDR1 is MNHEY and CDR2 SVGEGT. As DNA, the CDR3 is TGTGCCAGCAGTAGGGGACAGGGGAGCGCTGAAGCTTTCTTT. The encoded protein is CASSRGQGSAEAFF.

This chain links TRBV5-1 with TRBJ1-4; TRBD1 matches 9 bases. Germline loops: CDR1 SGHRS, CDR2 YFSETQ. The CDR3 extends over 15 amino acids. The junction had 5 bases not matched to a gene; V was cut back by 0 bases and J by 8 bases. The CDR3 DNA sequence: TGCGCCAGCAGCTTGGCACGACAGGGGGACGAAAAACTGTTTTTT. Its translation is CASSLARQGDEKLFF.

In DNA, the CDR3 is TGTGCCAGTAGTATATTCCCCGACAGTGCGAACACTGAAGCTTTCTTT. Translation gives CASSIFPDSANTEAFF. The V call is TRBV19, the J call TRBJ1-1, with D possibly matching TRBD1 (5 bases). CDR3 length equals 16 residues. Germline CDR1 LNHDA, CDR2 SQIVND (reference sequence). Deletions cut 2 bases from V and 1 base from J, with 14 bases between.

The CDR3 region is CAISEPSKQWDGGDYGYTF. The CDR3 DNA is TGTGCCATCAGTGAGCCCAGTAAACAGTGGGACGGGGGGGACTATGGCTACACCTTC. The rearrangement uses TRBV10-3 and TRBJ1-2; D may be TRBD1 (5 bases). V was clipped by 2 bases and J by 3 bases, with 25 bases between them. Germline loops: CDR1 ENHRY, CDR2 SYGVKD. The CDR3 spans 19 residues.

The chain links TRBV6-4 to TRBJ2-1; D is undetermined. The CDR3 spans 13 residues. Trimming left V 2 bases short and J 6 bases short, with 8 bases between. The V gene's germline CDR1 is MRHNA and CDR2 SNTAGT. The CDR3 region has the DNA TGTGCCAGCAGTGACAGCCAAGTCAATGAGCAGTTCTTC. It is translated as CASSDSQVNEQFF.

The chain combines TRBV5-1 with TRBJ2-5; TRBD2 agrees at 8 bases. The germline CDR1 and CDR2 sequences are SGHRS and YFSETQ. The CDR3 has 15 amino acids. V dropped 4 bases and J dropped 7; count of bases not matched to a gene: 12. CDR3 residues: CASSGSGTSLGTQYF. The CDR3 DNA follows: TGCGCCAGCAGCGGATCCGGGACTAGTCTCGGGACCCAGTACTTC.

The chain is built from TRBV2 and TRBJ2-6, with D tentatively TRBD1 (5 bases). The CDR3 loop spans 15 amino acids. Looked up from germline, CDR1 is SNHLY and CDR2 is FYNNEI. V was cut by 6 bases and J by 0 bases, with 9 bases left in between. CDR3 DNA sequence: TGTGCCAGCAGACTGGACAACTCTGGGGCCAACGTCCTGACTTTC. This encodes CASRLDNSGANVLTF.

This chain uses TRBV14 with TRBJ2-7, with 8 bases aligning to TRBD2. Losses at the gene ends were 5 bases for V and 5 bases for J; bases not matched to a gene: 11. The length of the CDR3 is 15 residues. Germline V gene data show CDR1 as SGHDN and CDR2 as FVKESK. The CDR3 DNA sequence: TGTGCCAGCAGCGCGTTCCGCGGGAGGCGGCACGAGCAGTACTTC. This translates into CASSAFRGRRHEQYF.

The chain recombines TRBV19 with TRBJ2-7; TRBD1 matches at 9 bases. Per the germline V gene, CDR1 is LNHDA and CDR2 is SQIVND (reference sequence). V dropped 5 bases and J dropped 1; count of bases not matched to a gene: 6. This CDR3 region has 15 residues. The CDR3 loop is CASSYRDRASYEQYF. CDR3 bases: TGTGCCAGTAGTTACCGGGACAGGGCGTCCTACGAGCAGTACTTC.

V gene TRBV6-5 combines with J gene TRBJ1-2; maybe TRBD1 (6 bases). V was pared by 8 bases and J by 7 bases, with 14 bases between. Germline loops: CDR1 MNHEY, CDR2 SVGAGI. The CDR3 covers 12 residues. The CDR3: CASERGALGYTF. The DNA of the CDR3 is TGTGCCAGCGAAAGGGGGGCGCTTGGCTACACCTTC.

The genes are TRBV10-3 and TRBJ2-7; no firm D call. This CDR3 comprises 13 residues. CDR1 and CDR2 from the germline V gene are ENHRY and SYGVKD. V dropped 8 bases and J dropped 3 bases, with 14 bases sitting between them. The CDR3 here is CAIGLSAFYEQYF. DNA of the CDR3: TGTGCCATCGGCCTAAGTGCCTTCTACGAGCAGTACTTC.

The chain recombines TRBV6-6 with TRBJ1-4; no definite D call. Germline CDR1 is MNHNY and CDR2 is SVGAGI (reference sequence). The CDR3 is made up of 14 amino acids. Trimming pared 6 bases from V and 0 bases from J, leaving 8 bases between. CDR3 bases: TGTGCCAGCAGATACATAGCAACTAATGAAAAACTGTTTTTT. This codes for CASRYIATNEKLFF.

The chain links TRBV5-1 to TRBJ2-3, with 8 bases lining up with TRBD2. Trimming cost V 0 bases and J 5 bases; bases outside gene matches: 8. There are 16 residues in the CDR3. Germline CDR1 and CDR2: SGHRS and YFSETQ. The CDR3: CASSLAGRDGRDTQYF. CDR3 coding DNA: TGCGCCAGCAGCTTGGCCGGGAGGGATGGGAGAGATACGCAGTATTTT. Variable domain in full (rest from reference TRBV5-1 and TRBJ2-3): KAGVTQTPRYLIKTRGQQVTLSCSPISGHRSVSWYQQTPGQGLQFLFEYFSETQRNKGNFPGRFSGRQFSNSRSEMNVSTLELGDSALYLCASSLAGRDGRDTQYFGPGTRLTVL.

The V and J genes are TRBV9 and TRBJ2-3, with 8 positions matching TRBD2. Germline V gene sequence: CDR1 SGDLS, CDR2 YYNGEE. With V trimmed by 3 bases and J by 0 bases, 3 bases remained unmatched. The CDR3 runs 15 residues. In DNA form, the CDR3 reads TGTGCCAGCAGCGGTAGCGGGGTGAGCACAGATACGCAGTATTTT. Translated: CASSGSGVSTDTQYF. The full variable domain, rest sourced from reference TRBV9 and TRBJ2-3, is DSGVTQTPKHLITATGQRVTLRCSPRSGDLSVYWYQQSLDQGLQFLIQYYNGEERAKGNILERFSAQQFPDLHSELNLSSLELGDSALYFCASSGSGVSTDTQYFGPGTRLTVL.

The chain couples TRBV5-1 to TRBJ2-3; 8 positions agree with TRBD1. Germline CDR1 is SGHRS and CDR2 is YFSETQ. With 1 base clipped from V and 5 bases from J, the junction kept 6 bases outside the gene matches. This CDR3 contains 15 residues. The CDR3: CASSLLTGVRDTQYF. The CDR3 nucleotides are TGCGCCAGCAGCTTGTTGACAGGGGTTAGAGATACGCAGTATTTT.

The chain links TRBV27 to TRBJ2-3; D ambiguous. The CDR3 covers 14 residues. Germline V lookup: CDR1 MNHEY, CDR2 SMNVEV (reference sequence). V was pared by 3 bases and J by 1 base, with 8 bases between. CDR3 loop: CASSFWARTDTQYF. CDR3 bases: TGTGCCAGCAGTTTTTGGGCGCGCACAGATACGCAGTATTTT.